What follows are 6 T cell receptor beta chains derived from one specimen sequenced in a study of blood T cell repertoires in COVID-19. This table comes from immunoSEQ multiplex PCR, and its TCRdb copy is limited to in-frame clones, with some not included. The sample has roughly 220,000 clones; roughly nine tenths are singletons. Material for sequencing was peripheral blood. These receptors came from a woman aged 50 to 65 with COVID-19, enrolled during active disease.

This chain joins TRBV6-5 and TRBJ1-3; 10 nucleotides align to TRBD1. The CDR3 contains 14 residues. The germline V gene has CDR1 MNHEY and CDR2 SVGAGI. V gave up 7 bases and J gave up 5 bases; unmatched junction bases: 5. DNA for the CDR3: TGTGCCAGCACCGGACAGGGGGAGAGAAACACCATATATTTT. It codes for CASTGQGERNTIYF.

The chain links TRBV15 to TRBJ1-5; 7 bases are shared with TRBD1. This CDR3 is 14 amino acids long. The germline gives CDR1 LNHNV, CDR2 YYDKDF (reference sequence). V gave up 8 bases and J gave up 2 bases; unmatched junction bases: 6. The CDR3 coding sequence is TGTGCCACCCAGGGGGGCAGGGGCAATCAGCCCCAGCATTTT. This sequence encodes CATQGGRGNQPQHF.

The rearrangement joins TRBV5-5 to TRBJ1-3, with TRBD1 as a possible D gene (6 bases). This CDR3 region has 14 residues. Trimming removed 1 base from V and 2 bases from J, with 7 bases in between. Germline lookup yields CDR1 SGHKS and CDR2 YYEKEE (reference sequence). The CDR3 bases are TGTGCCAGCAGCTTGAAGGGGGCTGGAAACACCATATATTTT. Translation gives CASSLKGAGNTIYF.

The chain joins TRBV21-1 to TRBJ1-5. TRBV21-1 has pseudogene status. The length of the CDR3 is 15 residues. This CDR3 is CASSGGRSGNQPQHF. The CDR3 DNA sequence: TGTGCCTCATCGGGGGGCAGGAGCGGCAATCAGCCCCAGCATTTT.

The chain has TRBV18 and TRBJ2-5, with D possibly being TRBD1 (5 bases). Trimming removed 1 base from V and 5 bases from J, with 11 bases in between. The CDR3 loop spans 14 amino acids. Germline V lookup: CDR1 KGHSH, CDR2 LQKENI. CDR3 protein: CASSPQAGHETQYF. CDR3 nucleotides: TGTGCCAGCTCACCACAGGCAGGGCACGAGACCCAGTACTTC.

V and J are TRBV7-2 and TRBJ2-1, with 16 bases matching TRBD2. CDR1 is SGHTA, CDR2 FQGNSA, per germline. The CDR3 sequence is 16 residues long. The J segment lost 6 bases and the V segment lost 4 bases, leaving 3 bases of the junction unmatched. The CDR3 protein is CASSSGLAGGRNEQFF. The DNA for the CDR3 is TGTGCCAGCAGCTCGGGACTAGCGGGGGGGCGCAATGAGCAGTTCTTC.